Listed below are T cell receptor beta chains from one sample, sequenced in a study of shared clonotypes between healthy human individuals. The table came from immunoSEQ multiplex PCR; TCRdb's copy has only in-frame clones and leaves some out. The sample yields roughly 500,000 clones, about 79% seen once. The sequencing input was PBMCs. These receptors all come from a woman aged 40 to 50 in good health. Some clones in this sample may be carry-over from other donors' samples. The CDR3 runs from the conserved cysteine through the conserved F or W. The D gene is left open where the match is weak. A row's size may be missing; if present it is once, few, many or a size class.

d_gene	v_gene	abundance	j_gene	CDR3nt	CDR3aa
TRBD2	TRBV5-1	once	TRBJ2-3	TGCGCCAGCAGCCTGGGGACTAGCGGGAGTGATGATACGCAGTATTTT	CASSLGTSGSDDTQYF
-	TRBV25-1	-	TRBJ1-5	TGTGCCAGCAGTGGATCCCAGCACGCAAATCAGCCCCAGCATTTT	CASSGSQHANQPQHF
-	TRBV7-9	few	TRBJ1-1	TGTGCCAGCAGCTCACATTACCCGAACACTGAAGCTTTCTTT	CASSSHYPNTEAFF
-	TRBV9	-	TRBJ2-2	TGTGCCAGCAGCGTAGACGGGGACACCGGGGAGCTGTTTTTT	CASSVDGDTGELFF
-	TRBV6-1	few	TRBJ1-4	TGTGCCAGCAGTATAGAAAACGTGGGCCAAGCAAAACTGTTTTTT	CASSIENVGQAKLFF
-	TRBV5-5	-	TRBJ1-5	TGTGCCAGCAGCCCGGACAGACTCTTAATAGGCAATCAGCCCCAGCATTTT	CASSPDRLLIGNQPQHF
TRBD1	TRBV6-1	-	TRBJ2-1	TGTGCCAGCAGTACAGGGGTCGGGGCCGAGAATGAGCAGTTCTTC	CASSTGVGAENEQFF
TRBD1	TRBV29-1	-	TRBJ1-1	TGCAGCGTTGCAGGGGGCAGAGACGCTGAAGCTTTCTTT	CSVAGGRDAEAFF
-	TRBV19	-	TRBJ2-7	TGTGCCAGTAGTCTGGACCGGGGACTTAACGAGCAGTACTTC	CASSLDRGLNEQYF
-	TRBV19	-	TRBJ1-4	TGTGCCAGTAGTATGTACGGTGAAAAACTGTTTTTT	CASSMYGEKLFF
-	TRBV6-6	once	TRBJ2-2	TGTGCCAGCACCAATAGGGGGACCAGGGAGCTGTTTTTT	CASTNRGTRELFF
TRBD1	TRBV29-1	-	TRBJ2-7	TGCAGCGTCGTCTCCGGACAGGGGGCCATATACGAGCAGTACTTC	CSVVSGQGAIYEQYF
-	TRBV13	few	TRBJ1-1	TGTGCCAGCAGCTTAGTCCCTGAGCACGCTGAAGCTTTCTTT	CASSLVPEHAEAFF
TRBD1	TRBV6-5	-	TRBJ2-1	TGTGCCAGCAGTTACGTGGGGACAGCTTACAATGAGCAGTTCTTC	CASSYVGTAYNEQFF
-	TRBV30	few	TRBJ1-6	TGTGCCTGGAGTGGACAGATTAATTCACCCCTCCACTTT	CAWSGQINSPLHF
-	TRBV18	few	TRBJ1-2	TGTGCCAGCTCACAAGGGACTAACTATGGCTACACCTTC	CASSQGTNYGYTF
-	TRBV6-4	-	TRBJ1-2	TGTGCCAGCAGTGAGGGGCAGGGGCCCTATGGCTACACCTTC	CASSEGQGPYGYTF
TRBD2	TRBV5-4	-	TRBJ2-7	TGTGCCAGCAGCTCAGGACTAGCGGGATACGAGCAGTACTTC	CASSSGLAGYEQYF
TRBD1	TRBV7-9	-	TRBJ1-1	TGTACCGGACAGGGGGAGAACACTGAAGCTTTCTTT	CTGQGENTEAFF
TRBD1	TRBV18	many	TRBJ1-1	TGTGCCAGCTCACCCGGACAGGGAGCTGAAGCTTTCTTT	CASSPGQGAEAFF
-	TRBV6-1	few	TRBJ2-1	TGTGCCAGCAGCGAGGAGAGCTCCTACAATGAGCAGTTCTTC	CASSEESSYNEQFF
-	TRBV6-1	-	TRBJ1-4	TGTGCCAGCAGTGAAGTAGCCCGGGGGGCATATGAAAAACTGTTTTTT	CASSEVARGAYEKLFF
-	TRBV30	-	TRBJ2-2	TGTGCCTGGAGCGCCGGGGCAGCGAACACCGGGGAGCTGTTTTTT	CAWSAGAANTGELFF
TRBD2	TRBV7-3	-	TRBJ2-3	TGTGCCAGCAGCCCTGGGACTAGCGCAAGCACAGATACGCAGTATTTT	CASSPGTSASTDTQYF
-	TRBV7-8	-	TRBJ1-1	TGTGCCAGCAGCTTAGGACTTTTAGGCACTGAAGCTTTCTTT	CASSLGLLGTEAFF
-	TRBV7-9	-	TRBJ1-5	TGTGCCAGCAGCTTAGGGGTGGATTTTTATAGCAATCAGCCCCAGCATTTT	CASSLGVDFYSNQPQHF
-	TRBV7-9	-	TRBJ2-6	TGTGCCAGCAGCTCCGGGTCCTCCTCTGGGGCCAACGTCCTGACTTTC	CASSSGSSSGANVLTF
-	TRBV18	-	TRBJ2-5	TGTGCCAGCTCCCCTTCCATTAAAGAGACCCAGTACTTC	CASSPSIKETQYF
-	TRBV10-3	-	TRBJ2-1	TGTGCCATCAGTGAGTATGGACCCAATGAGCAGTTCTTC	CAISEYGPNEQFF
-	TRBV2	few	TRBJ2-5	TGTGCCAGCAGTGAAGGGGAGACCCAGTACTTC	CASSEGETQYF
-	TRBV4-1	-	TRBJ1-3	TGCGCCAGCAGCCAAGATTGGGGCAGCTACTCTGGAAACACCATATATTTT	CASSQDWGSYSGNTIYF